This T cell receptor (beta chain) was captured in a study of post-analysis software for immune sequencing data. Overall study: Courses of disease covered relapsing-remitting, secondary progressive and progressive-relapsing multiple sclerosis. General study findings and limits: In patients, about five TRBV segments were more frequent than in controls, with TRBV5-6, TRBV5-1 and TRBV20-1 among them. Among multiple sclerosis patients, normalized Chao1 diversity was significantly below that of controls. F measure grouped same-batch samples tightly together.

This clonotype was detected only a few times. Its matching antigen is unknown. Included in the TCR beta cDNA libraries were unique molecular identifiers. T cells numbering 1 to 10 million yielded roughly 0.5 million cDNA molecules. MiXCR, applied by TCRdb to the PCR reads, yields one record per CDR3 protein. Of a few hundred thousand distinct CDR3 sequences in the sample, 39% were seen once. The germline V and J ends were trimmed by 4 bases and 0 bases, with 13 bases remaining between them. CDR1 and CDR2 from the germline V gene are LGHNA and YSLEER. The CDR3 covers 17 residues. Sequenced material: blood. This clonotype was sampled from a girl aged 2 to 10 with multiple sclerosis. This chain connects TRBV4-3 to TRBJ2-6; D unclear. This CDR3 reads CASSPDHYSSGANVLTF. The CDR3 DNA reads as TGCGCCAGCAGCCCGGACCACTACAGCTCTGGGGCCAACGTCCTGACTTTC.